One sample yielded the 9 T cell receptor beta chains listed below, sequenced in a study of T cell repertoires in aging, cancer and after chemotherapy. TRB rearrangements spanning V, D and J were amplified using mixed TRB-A/B primers. TCRdb re-analysed the multiplex PCR reads in MiXCR, keeping a single row per CDR3 protein. Among about 7,500 distinct CDR3 sequences, 25% to 35% were seen once, and the ten largest hold about 8%. The template was genomic DNA from peripheral blood, not RNA. Sample: blood. The receptors were sampled from a human donor with a blood cancer.

This clonotype was seen more than once but under ten times. The chain combines TRBV6-1 with TRBJ2-7; 8 bases line up with TRBD2. With V trimmed by 7 bases and J by 3 bases, 11 bases remained unmatched. The CDR3 loop spans 15 amino acids. CDR1 MNHNS and CDR2 SASEGT come from the germline V gene. This CDR3 is CASIRSGGSLYEQYF. DNA for the CDR3: TGTGCCAGCATTCGAAGCGGGGGATCCCTCTACGAGCAGTACTTC.

This sequence joins TRBV18 and TRBJ1-3; 7 bases are shared with TRBD1. Looked up from germline, CDR1 is KGHSH and CDR2 is LQKENI. The V segment lost 3 bases and the J segment 0 bases; nucleotides outside the gene matches: 8. The CDR3 loop spans 17 amino acids. CDR3 DNA: TGTGCCAGCTCACCCAGGACAGGCCCTAGCTCTGGAAACACCATATATTTT. Residues: CASSPRTGPSSGNTIYF.

This chain connects TRBV6-1 to TRBJ2-7; D tentatively fits TRBD1 or TRBD2 (5 bases each). CDR1 MNHNS and CDR2 SASEGT come from the germline V gene. Trimming stripped 3 bases from V and 3 bases from J, with 12 bases between. CDR3 length: 14 amino acids. The CDR3 DNA follows: TGTGCCAGCAGTGATGGGACGGGATTCTACGAGCAGTACTTC. Translating it yields CASSDGTGFYEQYF.

This clonotype was detected a few times. This rearrangement joins TRBV19 to TRBJ1-5, with a weak D call TRBD1 (6 bases). CDR1 and CDR2 (germline): LNHDA, SQIVND (reference sequence). CDR3 length: 15 amino acids. The V gene lost 6 bases and the J gene lost 0 bases, with 12 bases spanning the gap. DNA for the CDR3: TGTGCCAGTAGCCGGGACAAAGATAGCAATCAGCCCCAGCATTTT. Protein: CASSRDKDSNQPQHF.

This clonotype turned up a few times. This chain connects TRBV15 to TRBJ2-7, with 11 bases that match TRBD1. The CDR3 is 15 amino acids. Germline values: CDR1 LNHNV, CDR2 YYDKDF (reference sequence). V trimming: 2 bases; J trimming: 4 bases; junction bases outside the gene matches: 4. CDR3 region: CATSRSGTGGYEQYF. CDR3 DNA sequence: TGTGCCACCAGCAGATCCGGGACAGGGGGGTACGAGCAGTACTTC.

This clonotype has more than one count but fewer than ten. V gene TRBV12-3 or TRBV12-4 combines with J gene TRBJ1-1, with D possibly TRBD1 on 6 matching bases. The CDR3 loop spans 11 amino acids. V was cut by 5 bases and J by 8 bases, with 9 bases left in between. CDR3 DNA: TGTGCCAGCAGTGCCGGGACAGAAGCTTTCTTT. Protein sequence: CASSAGTEAFF.

This chain joins TRBV5-1 and TRBJ1-1, with D maybe TRBD1 (6 bases). V lost 4 bases and J 3 bases, leaving 19 bases between the germline ends. Germline CDR1 and CDR2: SGHRS and YFSETQ. The CDR3 is made up of 16 amino acids. DNA for the CDR3: TGCGCCAGCAGCACCACAGGGAGGGGGAGTGACACTGAAGCTTTCTTT. Its translation is CASSTTGRGSDTEAFF.

This clonotype rates as medium-sized. V is TRBV19 and J is TRBJ2-5; D might be TRBD1 (6 bases). Germline-derived CDR1 and CDR2 are LNHDA and SQIVND (reference sequence). CDR3 length equals 14 residues. The V end lost 4 bases, the J end lost 4 bases, and 13 bases lay between the germline ends. The CDR3 DNA is TGTGCCAGTAGTACCCCGGGACAATCAGAGACCCAGTACTTC. It codes for CASSTPGQSETQYF.

The table lists this clonotype with a count of one. This chain joins TRBV13 and TRBJ1-1; D not resolved. V was cut by 6 bases and J by 1 base, with 9 bases left in between. This CDR3 has 13 amino acids. Germline V lookup: CDR1 PRHDT, CDR2 FYEKMQ (reference sequence). This CDR3 is CASRRGGNTEAFF. The DNA for the CDR3 is TGTGCCAGCAGGCGGGGAGGGAACACTGAAGCTTTCTTT.